This TCR beta chain was sequenced during a study of human T cells and chemical hapten exposure. J lost 10 bases, V lost 4 bases, and 9 bases had no gene match. The CDR3 spans 13 residues. Germline CDR1 SGHRS, CDR2 YFSETQ. This clonotype was recorded many times. Time point indicated: patch test 2, 6 weeks after DPC sensitization. The treatment: therapeutic diphenylcyclopropenone sensitization with weekly scalp DPC. In TCRdb, the RACE reads were re-called with MiXCR into one record per CDR3 protein. The sample holds some 350,000 distinct CDR3 sequences, about 6% seen once. Here the sequenced sample was whole blood, taken in connection with sensitization to the hapten diphenylcyclopropenone (DPC). This chain uses TRBV5-1 with TRBJ1-1; 8 bases are a match to TRBD1. The TCR was taken from a woman aged 18-29 years with alopecia areata. Some clones in this sample may be carry-over from other donors' samples. The CDR3: CASSETGDRVAFF. CDR3 nucleotide sequence: TGCGCCAGCAGCGAGACAGGGGATAGAGTAGCTTTCTTT.